These T cell receptor beta chains were read from a single sample in a study of OX40 agonist ivuxolimab in advanced cancers. The data were produced by immunoSEQ multiplex PCR, yet TCRdb's version contains in-frame clones alone and is incomplete. This table has about 80,000 clones, around 80% appearing once. The sample consisted of CD4+ or CD8+ T cells sorted from blood, taken in a trial of the OX40 agonist ivuxolimab. All receptors derive from an adult with an advanced solid tumor such as melanoma, head and neck, liver or kidney cancer. Both conserved end residues are part of each CDR3. Each record gives: V gene, J gene, clone size, CDR3 length, D gene, CDR3 DNA, CDR3 protein. A D gene is named only where the DNA matches it firmly. Rows give clone size only sometimes, using once, few, many, or a class for an expanded clone.

>TRBV6-1|TRBJ2-7|-|14|-
TGTGCCAGCAGTGAACGAGGAAACCCCTACGAGCAGTACTTC
CASSERGNPYEQYF
>TRBV11-2|TRBJ2-3|few|18|TRBD2
TGTGCCAGCAGCTTAGGGACTAGCGGGGGGCCAAGCACAGATACGCAGTATTTT
CASSLGTSGGPSTDTQYF
>TRBV11-2|TRBJ2-3|-|15|-
TGTGCCAGCAGCTCCGAGGCGAGCAGGGGAGATACGCAGTATTTT
CASSSEASRGDTQYF
>TRBV18|TRBJ2-5|-|16|TRBD2
TGTGCCAGCTCATCGTTAGCGGGAGGGGAACAAGAGACCCAGTACTTC
CASSSLAGGEQETQYF
>TRBV30|TRBJ2-7|-|12|TRBD2
TGTGCCTGGGGGGGGGACCAGAGCGAGCAGTACTTC
CAWGGDQSEQYF
>TRBV5-4|TRBJ2-2|-|16|TRBD2
TGTGCCAGCAGTAGAGCGGGGGGGGCGAACACCGGGGAGCTGTTTTTT
CASSRAGGANTGELFF
>TRBV7-9|TRBJ1-4|-|16|TRBD1
TGTGCCAGCAGCTTCGAGGGGGCGGTAACTAATGAAAAACTGTTTTTT
CASSFEGAVTNEKLFF
>TRBV7-9|TRBJ2-3|once|16|-
TGTGCCAGCAGCTTAATTTCCGGGGCGGGCGCAGATACGCAGTATTTT
CASSLISGAGADTQYF
>TRBV2|TRBJ1-4|once|17|-
TGTGCCAGCAGTGAAGGGCCCCCATACGCAACTAATGAAAAACTGTTTTTT
CASSEGPPYATNEKLFF
>TRBV7-2|TRBJ1-5|-|15|TRBD1
TGTGCCAGCAGCCAAGGGACAGGGGATTATCAGCCCCAGCATTTT
CASSQGTGDYQPQHF
>TRBV28|TRBJ1-2|-|13|-
TGTGCCAGCAGGCCCGGGTCCCAGAGGGGCTACACCTTC
CASRPGSQRGYTF
>TRBV11-3|TRBJ2-7|-|13|-
TGTGCCAGCAGCTTAGCGGGAGTTAGTGAGCAGTACTTC
CASSLAGVSEQYF
>TRBV2|TRBJ1-2|-|14|-
TGTGCCAGCATGACCCCCGACAAATACTATGGCTACACCTTC
CASMTPDKYYGYTF
>TRBV7-9|TRBJ1-2|once|13|-
TGTGCCAGCTCCGACGGGCCGGTCTATGGCTACACCTTC
CASSDGPVYGYTF
>TRBV7-2|TRBJ2-5|-|16|TRBD2
TGTGCCAGCAGCCCATTCCTAGCGGGAGAGGGGGGGACCCAGTACTTC
CASSPFLAGEGGTQYF
>TRBV11-2|TRBJ2-3|-|15|-
TGTGCCAGCAGCTCCAGGACAGACATAGGGGATACGCAGTATTTT
CASSSRTDIGDTQYF
>TRBV28|TRBJ2-7|-|15|TRBD2
TGTGCCAGCAGAGGGGGGGGGACTAGCATCCACGAGCAGTACTTC
CASRGGGTSIHEQYF
>TRBV6-6|TRBJ2-7|-|16|TRBD1
TGTGCCAGCAGGTACCCGCCGGGACAGGGGGCCTACGAGCAGTACTTC
CASRYPPGQGAYEQYF
>TRBV7-9|TRBJ2-1|once|17|-
TGTGCCAGCAGCCCAAATATTCTAGCTCCGAAGAGCAATGAGCAGTTCTTC
CASSPNILAPKSNEQFF
>TRBV23-1|TRBJ1-3|-|14|-
TGCGCCAGCAGTCAAGAGGGAACCGGAAACACCATATATTTT
CASSQEGTGNTIYF
>TRBV11-3|TRBJ1-1|-|15|TRBD1
TGTGCCAGCAGCTTATCCGGGACAGGGAACACTGAAGCTTTCTTT
CASSLSGTGNTEAFF
>TRBV25-1|TRBJ2-7|-|11|-
TGTGCCAGCAGTGATTCCTACGAGCAGTACTTC
CASSDSYEQYF
>TRBV9|TRBJ1-6|-|14|-
TGTGCCAGCAGCGGACCGGGAGGCCTTTCACCCCTCCACTTT
CASSGPGGLSPLHF
>TRBV7-2|TRBJ2-1|once|14|-
TGTGCCAGCAGCTCCACGGCGAGATACAATGAGCAGTTCTTC
CASSSTARYNEQFF
>TRBV25-1|TRBJ2-3|-|15|TRBD2
TGTGCCAGCACCTCCACCGGCGGGAGAGGCGATACGCAGTATTTT
CASTSTGGRGDTQYF
>TRBV6-4|TRBJ1-2|-|13|-
TGTGCCAGCAGCGAGGCGACAGGTTTTGGCTACACCTTC
CASSEATGFGYTF
>TRBV2|TRBJ1-4|-|12|-
TGTGCCAGCAACAGGGCTAATGAAAAACTGTTTTTT
CASNRANEKLFF
>TRBV9|TRBJ2-6|-|18|TRBD1
TGTGCCAGCAGCGTACTTGGGACAGCAGCCTCCGGGGCCAACGTCCTGACTTTC
CASSVLGTAASGANVLTF
>TRBV27|TRBJ2-5|-|14|-
TGTGCCAGCAGTCCCCATTTTAGGTGGGAGACCCAGTACTTC
CASSPHFRWETQYF
>TRBV15|TRBJ1-5|-|13|-
TGTGCCACCAGCAGAGCTTCAAGGGAGCCCCAGCATTTT
CATSRASREPQHF
>TRBV11-2|TRBJ1-2|-|14|TRBD1
TGTGCCAGCAGCTTAACAGGGGGCCCCTATGGCTACACCTTC
CASSLTGGPYGYTF
>TRBV5-1|TRBJ2-5|-|14|-
TGCGCCAGCAGCTTCCGGCAGGGGACAGAGACCCAGTACTTC
CASSFRQGTETQYF
>TRBV14|TRBJ2-2|-|17|TRBD1
TGTGCCAGCAGGCACCTCCGGGACAGGGGGAACACCGGGGAGCTGTTTTTT
CASRHLRDRGNTGELFF